This T cell receptor (beta chain) comes out of a study of molecular identifiers for immune sequencing clone quantification (dated by TCRdb to 2017 to 2018). Background for the entire study: For a replicate experiment, RNA from roughly 20,000 or 100,000 naive CD8 T cells was divided into five aliquots, and four of the five aliquots were sequenced. This methods study used CD8 T cells to benchmark TCR RNA copy counting and molecular-identifier clustering-based TCR repertoire sequencing (MIDCIRS).

From the cysteine through the phenylalanine, the CDR3 covers 17 amino acids. Only the CDR3 DNA is retained, 51 bases long and in frame from the first base. Looking up the germline V gene yields CDR1 SGHDN and CDR2 FVKESK. Relative to germline, V is missing 3 bases and J is missing 3 bases, with 5 bases of the junction outside any gene match. What the research found in general, with its limitations: Modeling gave about 3.3 recovered TCR RNA copies per cell versus around 10 by digital PCR, implying 25% to 30% capture efficiency. Spiked-in Jurkat TCR RNA equal to a single cell's worth was reported to be detectable even within 1,100,000 naive CD8 T cells. When barcode sub-clustering was not used, chimeric consensus sequences inflated TCR diversity, with chimeras reaching as high as 47%. Naive libraries contained spiked-in Jurkat TCR RNA (roughly 10 copies' worth), which is not part of the donor repertoire. The sizes of highly expanded clones could end up underestimated when identical TCR molecules share a barcode. Clones above 20 RNA copies held over 98% of molecules in CMV-specific effector cells but under 1% in naive cells.

At least ten counts were recorded for this clonotype. This clone's antigen is unknown. Base qualities are not recorded, but no much larger clone differs from it by a single base. Naive CD8 T cell libraries were made from around 20,000 to 1,000,000 sorted cells using 10%, 30% or 50% of purified RNA. Naive CD8 T cells, defined as CD8+CD4-CCR7+CD45RA+, were FACS-sorted into RLT Plus buffer on a BD FACSAria II. To test detection sensitivity, Jurkat RNA equivalent to roughly nine TCR copies was spiked into samples of roughly 18,000-1,000,000 naive CD8 T cells. Enrichment of CD8 T cells was performed with RosetteSep CD8+ T Cell Enrichment Cocktail and Ficoll-Paque, after which ACK red cell lysis was carried out. Library generation was performed with PCR. The reads were generated on an Illumina HiSeq 4000. Bulk TCR libraries were made following a previously described method, with the TCR primers given in Table S5. Purification of total RNA was performed with the Qiagen AllPrep DNA/RNA kit. Before analysis, reads from multiple sequencing runs of one library were combined. The source study handled its data this way. Reads were retained only if their TCR constant sequence matched exactly, and those retained reads were trimmed to 150 nt and grouped according to their 12-nt molecular barcodes. Reads in each barcode group were sub-clustered using a 15% Levenshtein threshold, and a quality-weighted consensus sequence was built for each RNA molecule. Non-functional sequences were filtered out, along with any lower-count sequence sitting one edit away from another sequence. Barcode sub-clusters with fewer than 20% of the maximum read count were removed, based on fitting two negative binomial distributions. TCRdb ran its own pipeline on the public reads, namely fastp trimming at Q25 and MiXCR clone calling, and kept in-frame beta chains. CDR3 protein duplicates are merged, each entry listing the most common genes and DNA. These V and J calls originate from TCRdb's pipeline instead of the authors' own analysis. This sample gives tens of thousands of distinct CDR3 sequences in total; about 21% of them show up just once. The ten largest clones represent around 1% of the sample.

Recombination linked TRBV14 to TRBJ2-1; 13 bases in the junction line up with TRBD2. Sequencing input: naive CD8+ T cells from blood, with Jurkat cell RNA spiked in. The cell subset or site label here, explained by the study, means: FACS-sorted CD8+CD4-CCR7+CD45RA+ naive T cells. The TCR originated in a human donor in good health. Some libraries in this study had Jurkat cell RNA spiked in. The nucleotide sequence is given as TGTGCCAGCAGCCAGGTGGGACTAGCGGGATACTACAATGAGCAGTTCTTC. Its protein reads: CASSQVGLAGYYNEQFF.